Below, one TCR beta chain is given with its context. Its antigen remains unidentified. This sample stems from a study of cytotoxic CD8 clonotypes in ibrutinib-treated CLL. Study overall: The group held 11 relapsed/refractory and around 14 treatment-naive patients, with some 17 IGHV unmutated.

J lost 10 bases, V lost 10 bases, and 19 bases had no gene match. Germline assignment: CDR1 SNHLY and CDR2 FYNNEI. This CDR3 is 15 amino acids long. Clones were sequenced by immunoSEQ multiplex PCR, and TCRdb holds only the in-frame ones, with some missing. The data contain roughly 150,000 clones, over 65% of them singletons. Study-level results: Public clonotypes, rarely seen, contracted or held steady on treatment. Exceeding age-matched healthy donors, baseline clonality also tracked the counts of circulating CD8+ T cells.

Source: PBMCs, taken after 12 months of ibrutinib treatment. The TCR comes from a human donor with chronic lymphocytic leukemia. The V gene is TRBV2, the J gene TRBJ2-1, with TRBD1 identical over 7 bases. CDR3 sequence: CATSADRVILGEQFF. The DNA for the CDR3 is TGTGCCACATCCGCAGACAGGGTTATCTTGGGGGAGCAGTTCTTC. Variable domain in full (rest from reference TRBV2 and TRBJ2-1): EPEVTQTPSHQVTQMGQEVILRCVPISNHLYFYWYRQILGQKVEFLVSFYNNEISEKSEIFDDQFSVERPDGSNFTLKIRSTKLEDSAMYFCATSADRVILGEQFFGPGTRLTVL.